This T cell receptor (beta chain) was recorded in a study of OX40 agonist ivuxolimab in advanced cancers. Study context: Having had anti-PD-1, anti-PD-L1 or anti-CTLA-4 therapy before was allowed, and roughly 39% had some.

About this clone itself: Its cognate antigen is unknown.

Points from the study as a whole: Not determined was the antigen specificity of the expanded peripheral T cells.

Assay used: immunoSEQ multiplex PCR; TCRdb lists only in-frame clones, some missing. The repertoire has 67,000 or so clones, 85% of them found once; the top ten carry about 3.5%. This CDR3 contains 16 residues. Germline V gene sequence: CDR1 SGHNT, CDR2 YYREEE (reference sequence). V was shortened by 2 bases and J by 0 bases, with 12 bases between the two germline ends. The rearrangement joins TRBV5-4 to TRBJ1-3; a possible D gene is TRBD1 (6 bases). The sequence derives from an adult with an advanced solid tumor such as melanoma, head and neck, liver or kidney cancer. The sequences come from CD4+ or CD8+ T cells sorted from blood, collected in a trial of the OX40 agonist ivuxolimab. CDR3 sequence reads: CASSLTTGFSGNTIYF. The CDR3 bases are TGTGCCAGCAGCTTAACCACAGGGTTCTCTGGAAACACCATATATTTT. Variable domain in full (rest from reference TRBV5-4 and TRBJ1-3): ETGVTQSPTHLIKTRGQQVTLRCSSQSGHNTVSWYQQALGQGPQFIFQYYREEENGRGNFPPRFSGLQFPNYSSELNVNALELDDSALYLCASSLTTGFSGNTIYFGEGSWLTVV.